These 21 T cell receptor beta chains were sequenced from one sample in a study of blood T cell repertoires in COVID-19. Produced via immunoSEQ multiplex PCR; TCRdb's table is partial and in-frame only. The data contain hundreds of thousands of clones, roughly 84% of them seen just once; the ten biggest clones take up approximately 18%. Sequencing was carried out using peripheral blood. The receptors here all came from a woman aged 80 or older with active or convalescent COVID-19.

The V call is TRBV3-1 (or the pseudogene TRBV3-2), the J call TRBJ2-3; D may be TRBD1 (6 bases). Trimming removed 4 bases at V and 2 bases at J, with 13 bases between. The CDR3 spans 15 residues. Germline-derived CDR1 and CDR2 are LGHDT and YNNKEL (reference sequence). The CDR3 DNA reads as TGTGCCAGCAGCCCAAGCTCAGGGGACACAGATACGCAGTATTTT. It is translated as CASSPSSGDTDTQYF.

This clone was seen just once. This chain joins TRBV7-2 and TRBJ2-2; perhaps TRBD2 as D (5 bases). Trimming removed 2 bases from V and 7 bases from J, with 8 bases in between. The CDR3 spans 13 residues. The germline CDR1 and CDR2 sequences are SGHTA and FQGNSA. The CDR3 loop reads CASSLLAFGELFF. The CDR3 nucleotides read TGTGCCAGCAGCTTACTAGCTTTCGGGGAGCTGTTTTTT.

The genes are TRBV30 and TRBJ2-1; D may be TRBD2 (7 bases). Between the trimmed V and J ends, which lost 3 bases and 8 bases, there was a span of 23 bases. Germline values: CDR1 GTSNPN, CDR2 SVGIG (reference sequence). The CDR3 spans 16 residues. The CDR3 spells CAWSVRGAILMDEQFF. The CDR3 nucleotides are TGTGCCTGGAGCGTACGGGGGGCCATACTAATGGATGAGCAGTTCTTC.

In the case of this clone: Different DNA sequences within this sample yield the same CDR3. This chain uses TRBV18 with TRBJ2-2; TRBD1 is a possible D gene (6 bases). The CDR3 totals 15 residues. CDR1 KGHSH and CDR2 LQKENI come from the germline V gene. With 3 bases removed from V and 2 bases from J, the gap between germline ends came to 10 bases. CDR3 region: CASSPRTVNTGELFF. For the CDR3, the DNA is TGTGCCAGCTCACCTCGGACAGTAAACACCGGGGAGCTGTTTTTT.

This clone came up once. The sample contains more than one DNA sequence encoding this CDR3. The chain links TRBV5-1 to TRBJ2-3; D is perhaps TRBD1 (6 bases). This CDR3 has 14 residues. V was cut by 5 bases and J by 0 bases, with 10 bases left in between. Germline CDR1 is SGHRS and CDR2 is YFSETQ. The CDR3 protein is CASRGQTSTDTQYF. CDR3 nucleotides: TGCGCCAGCAGAGGACAGACTAGCACAGATACGCAGTATTTT.

The CDR3 nucleotides read TGCAGCGTTGGGATTCGAGGTCGTCGTCGTGAAGACACTGAAGCTTTCTTT. Translated: CSVGIRGRRREDTEAFF. V gene TRBV29-1 combines with J gene TRBJ1-1, with unresolved D. Germline assignment: CDR1 SQVTM and CDR2 ANQGSEA. Trimming pared 4 bases from V and 3 bases from J, leaving 24 bases between. The CDR3 is 17 residues long. The full variable domain, its missing parts supplied by reference TRBV29-1 and TRBJ1-1, is SAVISQKPSRDICQRGTSLTIQCQVDSQVTMMFWYRQQPGQSLTLIATANQGSEATYESGFVIDKFPISRPNLTFSTLTVSNMSPEDSSIYLCSVGIRGRRREDTEAFFGQGTRLTVV.

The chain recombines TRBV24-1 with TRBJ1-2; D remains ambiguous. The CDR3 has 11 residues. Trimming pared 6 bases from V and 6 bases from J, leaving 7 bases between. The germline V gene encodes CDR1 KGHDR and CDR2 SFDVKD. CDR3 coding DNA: TGTGCCACCAGTCACACCCATGGCTACACCTTC. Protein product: CATSHTHGYTF.

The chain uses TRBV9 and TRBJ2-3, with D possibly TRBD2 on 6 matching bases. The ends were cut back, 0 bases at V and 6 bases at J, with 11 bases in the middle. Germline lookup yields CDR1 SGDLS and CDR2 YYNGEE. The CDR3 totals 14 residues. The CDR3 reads CASSVGLVGDTQYF. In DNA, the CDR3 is TGTGCCAGCAGCGTAGGACTAGTAGGCGATACGCAGTATTTT.

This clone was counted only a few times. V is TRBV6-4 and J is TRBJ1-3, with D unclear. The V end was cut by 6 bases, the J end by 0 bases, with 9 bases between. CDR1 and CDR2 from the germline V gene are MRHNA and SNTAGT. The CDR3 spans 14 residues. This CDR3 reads CASRANDSGNTIYF. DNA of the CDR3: TGTGCCAGCAGAGCTAATGACTCTGGAAACACCATATATTTT.

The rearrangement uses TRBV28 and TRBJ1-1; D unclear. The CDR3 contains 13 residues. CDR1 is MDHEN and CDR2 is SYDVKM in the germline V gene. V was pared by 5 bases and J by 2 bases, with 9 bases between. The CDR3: CASSLLYNTEAFF. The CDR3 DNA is TGTGCCAGCAGTCTCTTGTATAACACTGAAGCTTTCTTT.

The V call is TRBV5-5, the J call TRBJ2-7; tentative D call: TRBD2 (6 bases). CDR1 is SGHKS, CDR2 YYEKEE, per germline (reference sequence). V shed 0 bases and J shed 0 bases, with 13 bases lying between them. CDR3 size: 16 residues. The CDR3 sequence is CASSLGPRGSSYEQYF. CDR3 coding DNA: TGTGCCAGCAGCTTGGGCCCCCGGGGGAGCTCCTACGAGCAGTACTTC.

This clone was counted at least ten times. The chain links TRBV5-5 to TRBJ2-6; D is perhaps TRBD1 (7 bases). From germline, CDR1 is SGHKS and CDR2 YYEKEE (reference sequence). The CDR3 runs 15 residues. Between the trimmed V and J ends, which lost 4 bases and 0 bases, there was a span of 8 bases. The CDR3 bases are TGTGCCAGCAGCCAGGGGGGCTCTGGGGCCAACGTCCTGACTTTC. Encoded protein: CASSQGGSGANVLTF.

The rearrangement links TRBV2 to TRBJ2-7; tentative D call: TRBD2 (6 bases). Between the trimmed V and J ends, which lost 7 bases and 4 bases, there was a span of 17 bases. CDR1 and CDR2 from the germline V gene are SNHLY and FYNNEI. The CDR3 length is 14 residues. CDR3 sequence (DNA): TGTGCCAGCACCAACATGCGGGGATCATACGAGCAGTACTTC. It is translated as CASTNMRGSYEQYF. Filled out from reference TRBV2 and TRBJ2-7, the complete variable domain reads EPEVTQTPSHQVTQMGQEVILRCVPISNHLYFYWYRQILGQKVEFLVSFYNNEISEKSEIFDDQFSVERPDGSNFTLKIRSTKLEDSAMYFCASTNMRGSYEQYFGPGTRLTVT.

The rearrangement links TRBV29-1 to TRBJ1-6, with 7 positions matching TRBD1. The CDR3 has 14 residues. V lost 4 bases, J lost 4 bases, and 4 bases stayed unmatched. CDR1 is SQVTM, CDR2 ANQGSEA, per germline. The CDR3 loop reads CSVATGFYNSPLHF. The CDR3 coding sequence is TGCAGCGTTGCGACAGGGTTTTATAATTCACCCCTCCACTTT.

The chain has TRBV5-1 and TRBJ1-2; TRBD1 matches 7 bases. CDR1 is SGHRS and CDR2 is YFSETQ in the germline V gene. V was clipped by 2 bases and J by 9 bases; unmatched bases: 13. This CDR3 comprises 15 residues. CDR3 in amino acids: CASSLYRGQSQSYTF. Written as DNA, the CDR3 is TGCGCCAGCAGCTTATACAGGGGACAATCACAAAGCTACACCTTC.

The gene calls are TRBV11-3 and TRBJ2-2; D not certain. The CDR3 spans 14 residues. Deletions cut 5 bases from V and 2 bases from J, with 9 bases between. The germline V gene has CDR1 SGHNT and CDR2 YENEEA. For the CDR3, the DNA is TGTGCCAGCAGCCCGGGTAGAAACACCGGGGAGCTGTTTTTT. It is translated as CASSPGRNTGELFF.

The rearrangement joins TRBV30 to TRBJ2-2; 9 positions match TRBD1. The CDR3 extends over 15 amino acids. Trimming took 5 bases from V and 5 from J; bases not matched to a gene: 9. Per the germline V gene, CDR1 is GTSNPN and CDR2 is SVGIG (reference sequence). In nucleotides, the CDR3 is TGTGCCTGGGGAACAGGGGGCGCGGGAACCGGGGAGCTGTTTTTT. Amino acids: CAWGTGGAGTGELFF.

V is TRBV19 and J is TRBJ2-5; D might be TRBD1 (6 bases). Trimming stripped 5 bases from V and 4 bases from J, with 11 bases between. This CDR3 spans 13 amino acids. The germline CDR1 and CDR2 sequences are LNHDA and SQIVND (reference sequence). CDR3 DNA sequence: TGTGCCAGTAGTCCACAGGGTGGAGAGACCCAGTACTTC. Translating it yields CASSPQGGETQYF.

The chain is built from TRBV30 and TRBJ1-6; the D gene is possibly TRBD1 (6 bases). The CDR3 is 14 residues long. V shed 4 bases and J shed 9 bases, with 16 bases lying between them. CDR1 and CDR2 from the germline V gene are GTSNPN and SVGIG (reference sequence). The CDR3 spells CAWTRRGNSSPLHF. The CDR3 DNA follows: TGTGCCTGGACGAGAAGGGGGAACAGTTCACCCCTCCACTTT.

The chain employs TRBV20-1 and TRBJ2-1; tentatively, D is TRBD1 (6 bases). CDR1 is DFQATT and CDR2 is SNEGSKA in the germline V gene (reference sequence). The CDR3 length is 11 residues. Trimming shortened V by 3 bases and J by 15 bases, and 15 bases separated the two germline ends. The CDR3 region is CSASQDSVGFF. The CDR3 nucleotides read TGCAGTGCTAGCCAGGACAGTGTGGGGTTCTTC.

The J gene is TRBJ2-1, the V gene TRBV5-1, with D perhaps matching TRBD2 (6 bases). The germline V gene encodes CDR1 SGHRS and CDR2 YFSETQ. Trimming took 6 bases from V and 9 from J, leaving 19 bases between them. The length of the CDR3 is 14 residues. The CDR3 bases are TGCGCCAGCAACTCGATGGTAGCGGAAGCTGAGCAGTTCTTC. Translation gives CASNSMVAEAEQFF.